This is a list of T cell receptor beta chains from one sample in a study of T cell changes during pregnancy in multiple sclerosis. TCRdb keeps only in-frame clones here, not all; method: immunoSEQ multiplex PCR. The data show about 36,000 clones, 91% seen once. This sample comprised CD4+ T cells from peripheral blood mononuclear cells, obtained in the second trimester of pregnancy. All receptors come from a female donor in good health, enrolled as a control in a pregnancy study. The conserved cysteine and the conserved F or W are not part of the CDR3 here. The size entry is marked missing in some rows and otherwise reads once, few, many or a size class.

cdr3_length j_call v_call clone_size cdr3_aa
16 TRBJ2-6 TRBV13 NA ASSDRIRTTSGANVLT
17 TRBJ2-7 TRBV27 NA ASSDARLAGVPRGHEQY
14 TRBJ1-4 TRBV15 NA ATSRDAFKSRVGLF
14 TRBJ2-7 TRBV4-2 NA ASSPLSGTSPNEQY
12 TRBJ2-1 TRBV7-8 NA ASSRGQIFDEQF
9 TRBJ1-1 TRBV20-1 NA SARAGQRAF
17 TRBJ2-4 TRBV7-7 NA ASSSIKGLAGGLENIQY
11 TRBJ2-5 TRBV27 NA ASSRGGEETQY
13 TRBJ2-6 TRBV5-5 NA ASSSLEAGANVLT
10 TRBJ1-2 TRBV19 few ASSISVYGYT
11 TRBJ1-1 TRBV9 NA ASSVVVNTEAF
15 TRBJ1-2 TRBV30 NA AWGGHSRSLRGYGYT
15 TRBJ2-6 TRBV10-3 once AISESGGVGGANVLT
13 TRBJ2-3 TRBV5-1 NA ASSQDFPSTDTQY
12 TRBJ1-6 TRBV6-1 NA ASSEVPGQGNLH
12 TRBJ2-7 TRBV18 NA ASSPSDVSYEQY
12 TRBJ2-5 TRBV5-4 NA ASSPGTLQETQY
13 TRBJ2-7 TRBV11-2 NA ASSQDRRKSYEQY
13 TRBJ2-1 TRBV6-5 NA ASSSGTSGRGEQF
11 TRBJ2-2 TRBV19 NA ASSGLYTGELF
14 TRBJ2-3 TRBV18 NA ASSPLSGSTTDTQY
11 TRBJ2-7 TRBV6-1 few ASRWTYFYEQY
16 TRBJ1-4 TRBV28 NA ASKKLRLRVATNEKLF
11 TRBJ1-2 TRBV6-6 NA ASSYSGEVGYT
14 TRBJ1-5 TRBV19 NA ASSGQGAMGNQPQH
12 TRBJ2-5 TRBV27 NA ASSTLAGAGTQY
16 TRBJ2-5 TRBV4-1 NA ASSQDVLAGAMGETQY
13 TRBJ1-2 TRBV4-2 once ASGGDRQYGYGYT
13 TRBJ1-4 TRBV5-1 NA ASSLRQGSNEKLF
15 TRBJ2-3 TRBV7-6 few ASSPSTSGPITDTQY
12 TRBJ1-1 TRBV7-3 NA ASSWTVGGTEAF
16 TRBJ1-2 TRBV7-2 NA ASSSGGQGRLRNYGYT
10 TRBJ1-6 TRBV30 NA ARGTGMRPLH
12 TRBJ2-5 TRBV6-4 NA ASRTSGGQETQY
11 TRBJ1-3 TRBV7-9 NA ASSSAGGNTIY
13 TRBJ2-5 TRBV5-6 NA ASSLERGGDETQY
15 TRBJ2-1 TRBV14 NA ASSHAARTSGIYEQF
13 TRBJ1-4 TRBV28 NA ASSLGQGQNEKLF
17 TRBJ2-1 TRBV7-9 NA ASSLGQVDVFGSYNEQF
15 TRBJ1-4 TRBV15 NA ATSRDGTGSTNEKLF
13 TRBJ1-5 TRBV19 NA ASSMISTGGASQH
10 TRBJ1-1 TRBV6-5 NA ASSYMTFEAF
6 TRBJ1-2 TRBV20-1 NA SGDGYT
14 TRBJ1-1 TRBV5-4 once ASSLGHRPMNTEAF
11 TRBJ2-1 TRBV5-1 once ASHRGQDNEQF
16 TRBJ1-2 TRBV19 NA ASSPEGRGSFSNYGYT